This TCR beta chain was identified during a study of shared clonotypes between healthy human individuals. CD4+ cells yielded CD45RA+ naive and CD45RA-negative memory subsets. The assay was immunoSEQ multiplex PCR, and TCRdb's table has in-frame clones only and misses some. This sample yields around 990,000 clones, of which approximately 77% are seen a single time; 0.89% belongs to the top ten. The germline V gene encodes CDR1 LGHNA and CDR2 YNFKEQ. This CDR3 spans 17 amino acids. Trimming stripped 0 bases from V and 2 bases from J, with 17 bases between. The chain has TRBV4-2 and TRBJ2-7; D ambiguous. Sequenced sample: memory CD4+ T cells from PBMCs. Subset in this sample: CD45RA-negative fraction. The origin of this receptor is a man between 18 and 29 years old in good health. Some clones in this sample may be carry-over from other donors' samples. The CDR3 loop reads CASSQDWSPTATYEQYF. The CDR3 region has the DNA TGTGCCAGCAGCCAAGATTGGAGCCCGACTGCCACCTACGAGCAGTACTTC.